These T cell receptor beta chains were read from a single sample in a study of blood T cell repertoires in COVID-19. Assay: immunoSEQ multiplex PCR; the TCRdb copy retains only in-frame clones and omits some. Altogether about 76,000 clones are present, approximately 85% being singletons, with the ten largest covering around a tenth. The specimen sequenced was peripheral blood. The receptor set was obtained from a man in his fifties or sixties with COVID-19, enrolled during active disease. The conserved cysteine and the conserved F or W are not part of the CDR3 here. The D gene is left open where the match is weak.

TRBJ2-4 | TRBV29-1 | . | SVDLGQNIQY
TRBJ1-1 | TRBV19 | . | ASSKQGRNTEAF
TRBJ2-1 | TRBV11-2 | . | ASSPYWNEQF
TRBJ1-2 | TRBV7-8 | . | ASRSRDSPLAT
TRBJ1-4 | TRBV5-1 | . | ASSQEETNEKLF
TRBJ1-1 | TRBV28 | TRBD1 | ASSLPFRGHTEAF
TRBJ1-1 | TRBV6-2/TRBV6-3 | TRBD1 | ASSYPRDRGKAF
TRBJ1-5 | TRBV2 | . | ASSDLPQPQH
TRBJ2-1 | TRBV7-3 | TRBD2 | ASSLTSGRYNEQF
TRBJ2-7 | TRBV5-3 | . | ARSPEWGDEQY
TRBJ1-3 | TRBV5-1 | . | ASSPGGGNGNTIY
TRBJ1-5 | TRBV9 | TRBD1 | ASSATGSGNQPQH
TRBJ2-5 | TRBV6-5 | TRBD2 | ASSAGLAGETQY
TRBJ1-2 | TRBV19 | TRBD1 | ASSEGAGGGYT
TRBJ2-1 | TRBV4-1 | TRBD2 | ASSLQSGRGSYNEQF
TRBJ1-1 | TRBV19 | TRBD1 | ASRGTGGVTEAF
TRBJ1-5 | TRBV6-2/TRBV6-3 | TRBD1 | ASSYTGTGGGQPQH